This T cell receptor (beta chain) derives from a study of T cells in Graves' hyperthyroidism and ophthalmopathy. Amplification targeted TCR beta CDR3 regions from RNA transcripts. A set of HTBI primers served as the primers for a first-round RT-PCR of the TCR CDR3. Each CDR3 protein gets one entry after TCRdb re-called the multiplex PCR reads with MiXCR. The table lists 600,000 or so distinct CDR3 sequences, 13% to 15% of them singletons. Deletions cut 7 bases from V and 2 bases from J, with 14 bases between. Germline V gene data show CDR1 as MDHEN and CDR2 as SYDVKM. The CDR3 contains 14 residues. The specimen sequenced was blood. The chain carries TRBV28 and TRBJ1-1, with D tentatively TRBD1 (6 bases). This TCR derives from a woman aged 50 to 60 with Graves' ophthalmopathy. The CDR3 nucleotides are TGTGCCAGCACCCCCCCGGACAGTAACACTGAAGCTTTCTTT. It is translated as CASTPPDSNTEAFF.